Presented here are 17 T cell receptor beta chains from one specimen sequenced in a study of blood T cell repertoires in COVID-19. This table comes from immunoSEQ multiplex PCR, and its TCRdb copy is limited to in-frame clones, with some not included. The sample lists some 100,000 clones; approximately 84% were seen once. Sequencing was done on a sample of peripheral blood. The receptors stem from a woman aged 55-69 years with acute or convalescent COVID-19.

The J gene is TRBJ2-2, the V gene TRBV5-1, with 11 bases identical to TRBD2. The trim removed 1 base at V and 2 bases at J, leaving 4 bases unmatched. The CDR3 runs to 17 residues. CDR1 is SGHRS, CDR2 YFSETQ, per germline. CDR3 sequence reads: CASSLLAGGPNTGELFF. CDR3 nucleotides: TGCGCCAGCAGCTTGCTAGCGGGGGGACCTAACACCGGGGAGCTGTTTTTT.

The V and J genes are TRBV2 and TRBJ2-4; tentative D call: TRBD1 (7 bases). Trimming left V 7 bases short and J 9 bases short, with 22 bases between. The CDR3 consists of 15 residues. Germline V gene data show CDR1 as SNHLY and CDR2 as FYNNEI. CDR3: CASIRIDREVGIQYF. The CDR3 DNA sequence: TGTGCCAGCATCCGAATCGACAGGGAGGTCGGCATTCAGTACTTC.

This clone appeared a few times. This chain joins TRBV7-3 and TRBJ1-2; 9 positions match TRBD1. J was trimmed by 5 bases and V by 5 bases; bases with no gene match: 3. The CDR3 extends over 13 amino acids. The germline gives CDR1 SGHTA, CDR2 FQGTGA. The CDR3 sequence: CASSTGQGYGYTF. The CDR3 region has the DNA TGTGCCAGCAGCACAGGACAGGGGTATGGCTACACCTTC.

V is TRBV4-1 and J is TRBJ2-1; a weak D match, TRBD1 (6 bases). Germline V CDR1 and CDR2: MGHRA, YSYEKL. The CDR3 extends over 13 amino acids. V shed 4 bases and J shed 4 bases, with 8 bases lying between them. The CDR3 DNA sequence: TGCGCCAGCAGCCTTGGACAGTACAATGAGCAGTTCTTC. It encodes CASSLGQYNEQFF.

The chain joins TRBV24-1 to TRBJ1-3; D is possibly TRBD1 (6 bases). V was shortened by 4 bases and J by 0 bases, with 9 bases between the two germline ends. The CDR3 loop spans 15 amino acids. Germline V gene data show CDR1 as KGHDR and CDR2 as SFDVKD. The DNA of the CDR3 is TGTGCCACCAGTGACGGGGACACCTCTGGAAACACCATATATTTT. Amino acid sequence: CATSDGDTSGNTIYF.

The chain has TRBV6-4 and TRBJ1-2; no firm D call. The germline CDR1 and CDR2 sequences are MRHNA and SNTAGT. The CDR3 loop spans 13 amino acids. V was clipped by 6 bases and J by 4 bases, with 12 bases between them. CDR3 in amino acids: CASRAAGSYGYTF. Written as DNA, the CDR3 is TGTGCCAGCAGAGCAGCGGGTAGCTATGGCTACACCTTC.

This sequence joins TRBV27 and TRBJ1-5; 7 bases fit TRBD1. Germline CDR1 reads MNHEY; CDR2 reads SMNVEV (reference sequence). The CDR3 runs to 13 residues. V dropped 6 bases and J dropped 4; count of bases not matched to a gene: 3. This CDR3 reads CASRDRVNQPQHF. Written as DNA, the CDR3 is TGTGCCAGCAGAGACAGGGTGAATCAGCCCCAGCATTTT.

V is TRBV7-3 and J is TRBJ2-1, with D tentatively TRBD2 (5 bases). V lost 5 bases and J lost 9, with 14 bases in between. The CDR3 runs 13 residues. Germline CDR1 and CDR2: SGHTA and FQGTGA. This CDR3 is CASSLLGETEQFF. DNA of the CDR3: TGTGCCAGCAGCCTACTCGGGGAGACTGAGCAGTTCTTC.

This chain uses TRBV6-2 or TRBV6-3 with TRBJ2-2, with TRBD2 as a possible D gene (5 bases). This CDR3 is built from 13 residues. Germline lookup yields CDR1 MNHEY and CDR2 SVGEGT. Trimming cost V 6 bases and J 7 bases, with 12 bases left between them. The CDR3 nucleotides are TGTGCCAGCAGCAAACTAGAGTTCGGGGAGCTGTTTTTT. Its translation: CASSKLEFGELFF.

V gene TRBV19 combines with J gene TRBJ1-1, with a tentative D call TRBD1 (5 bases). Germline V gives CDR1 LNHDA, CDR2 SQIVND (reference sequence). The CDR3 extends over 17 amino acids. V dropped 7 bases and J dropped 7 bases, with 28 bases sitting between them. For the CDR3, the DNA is TGTGCCAGTAAGGGGAGGGCGGTAGGCCACATGGGGGGTGAAGCTTTCTTT. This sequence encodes CASKGRAVGHMGGEAFF.

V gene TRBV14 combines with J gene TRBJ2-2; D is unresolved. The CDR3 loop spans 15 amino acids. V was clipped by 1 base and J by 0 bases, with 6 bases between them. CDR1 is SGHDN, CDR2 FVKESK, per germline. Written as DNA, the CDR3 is TGTGCCAGCAGCCAAGTTCGGGCGAACACCGGGGAGCTGTTTTTT. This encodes CASSQVRANTGELFF.

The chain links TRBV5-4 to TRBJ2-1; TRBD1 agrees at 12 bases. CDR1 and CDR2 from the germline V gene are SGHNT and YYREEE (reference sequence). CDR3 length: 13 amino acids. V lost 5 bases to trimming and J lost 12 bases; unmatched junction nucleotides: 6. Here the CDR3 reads CASREGTGGVQFF. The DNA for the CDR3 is TGTGCCAGCAGGGAGGGGACAGGGGGCGTGCAGTTCTTC.

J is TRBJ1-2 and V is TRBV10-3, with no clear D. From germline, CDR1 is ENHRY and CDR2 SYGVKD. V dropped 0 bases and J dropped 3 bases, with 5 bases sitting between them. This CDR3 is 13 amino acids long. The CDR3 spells CAISESEDYGYTF. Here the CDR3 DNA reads TGTGCCATCAGTGAGTCAGAGGACTATGGCTACACCTTC.

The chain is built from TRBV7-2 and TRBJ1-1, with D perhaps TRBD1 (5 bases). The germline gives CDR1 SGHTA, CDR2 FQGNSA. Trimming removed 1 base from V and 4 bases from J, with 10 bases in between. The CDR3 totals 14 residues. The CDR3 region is CASSLESQGTEAFF. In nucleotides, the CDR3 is TGTGCCAGCAGCTTAGAATCCCAGGGCACTGAAGCTTTCTTT. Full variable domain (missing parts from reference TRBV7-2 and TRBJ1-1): GAGVSQSPSNKVTEKGKDVELRCDPISGHTALYWYRQSLGQGLEFLIYFQGNSAPDKSGLPSDRFSAERTGGSVSTLTIQRTQQEDSAVYLCASSLESQGTEAFFGQGTRLTVV.

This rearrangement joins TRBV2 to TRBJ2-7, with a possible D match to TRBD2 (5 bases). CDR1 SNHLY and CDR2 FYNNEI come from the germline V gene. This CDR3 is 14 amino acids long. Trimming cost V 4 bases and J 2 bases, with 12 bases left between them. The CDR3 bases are TGTGCCAGCAGTGTTCAGGAGGTCCCCTACGAGCAGTACTTC. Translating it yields CASSVQEVPYEQYF.

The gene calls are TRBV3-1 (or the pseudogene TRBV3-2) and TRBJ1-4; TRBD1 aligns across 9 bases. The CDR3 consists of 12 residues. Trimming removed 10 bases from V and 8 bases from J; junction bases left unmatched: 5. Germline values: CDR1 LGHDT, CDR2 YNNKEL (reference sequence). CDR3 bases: TGTGCCACCAGACAGGGGGGAGAAAAACTGTTTTTT. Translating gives CATRQGGEKLFF.

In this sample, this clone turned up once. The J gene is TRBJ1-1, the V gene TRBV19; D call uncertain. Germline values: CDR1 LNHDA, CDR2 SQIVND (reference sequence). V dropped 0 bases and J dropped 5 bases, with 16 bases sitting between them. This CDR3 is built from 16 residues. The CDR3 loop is CASSIDLGPWATEAFF. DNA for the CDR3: TGTGCCAGTAGTATAGATCTGGGCCCCTGGGCAACTGAAGCTTTCTTT.